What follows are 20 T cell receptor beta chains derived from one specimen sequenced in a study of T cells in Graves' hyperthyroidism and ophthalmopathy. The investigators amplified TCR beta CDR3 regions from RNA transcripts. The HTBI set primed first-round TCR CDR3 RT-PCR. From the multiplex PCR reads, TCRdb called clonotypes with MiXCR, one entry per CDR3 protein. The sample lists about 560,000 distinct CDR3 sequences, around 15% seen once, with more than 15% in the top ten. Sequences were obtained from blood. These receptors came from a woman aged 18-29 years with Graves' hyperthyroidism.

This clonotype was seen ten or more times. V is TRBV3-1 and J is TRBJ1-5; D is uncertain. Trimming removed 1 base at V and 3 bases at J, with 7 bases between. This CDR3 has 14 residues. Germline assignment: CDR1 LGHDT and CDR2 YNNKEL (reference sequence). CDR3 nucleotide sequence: TGTGCCAGCAGCCAAGGACCGATCAATCAGCCCCAGCATTTT. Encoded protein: CASSQGPINQPQHF.

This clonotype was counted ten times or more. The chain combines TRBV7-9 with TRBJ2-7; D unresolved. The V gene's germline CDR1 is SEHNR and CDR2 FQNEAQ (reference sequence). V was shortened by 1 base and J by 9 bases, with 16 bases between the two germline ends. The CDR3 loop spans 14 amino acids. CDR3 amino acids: CASSLEVGMMRQYF. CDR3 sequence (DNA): TGTGCCAGCAGCTTAGAGGTAGGGATGATGAGGCAGTACTTC.

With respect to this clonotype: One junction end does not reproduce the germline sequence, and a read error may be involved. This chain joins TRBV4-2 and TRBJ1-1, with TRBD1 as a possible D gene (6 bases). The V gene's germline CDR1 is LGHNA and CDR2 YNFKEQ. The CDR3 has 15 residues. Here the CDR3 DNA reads TGTGCCACCAGCCAGCGCAGGGGCGAGAACACTGAAGCTTTCTTT. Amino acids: CATSQRRGENTEAFF.

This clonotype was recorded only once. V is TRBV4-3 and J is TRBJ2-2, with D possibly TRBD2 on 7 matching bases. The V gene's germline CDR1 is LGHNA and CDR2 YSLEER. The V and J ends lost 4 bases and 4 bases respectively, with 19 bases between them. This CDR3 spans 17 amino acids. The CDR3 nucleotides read TGCGCCAGCAGCCCAAGTCGCGCGGGGGCGACCACCGGGGAGCTGTTTTTT. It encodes CASSPSRAGATTGELFF.

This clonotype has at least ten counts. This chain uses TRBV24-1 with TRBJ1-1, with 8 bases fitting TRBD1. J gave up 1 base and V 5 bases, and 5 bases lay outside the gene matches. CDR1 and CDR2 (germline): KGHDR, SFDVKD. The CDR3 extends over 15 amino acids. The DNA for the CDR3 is TGTGCCACCAGTGGCAGGGGGCCCAAGAACACTGAAGCTTTCTTT. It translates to CATSGRGPKNTEAFF.

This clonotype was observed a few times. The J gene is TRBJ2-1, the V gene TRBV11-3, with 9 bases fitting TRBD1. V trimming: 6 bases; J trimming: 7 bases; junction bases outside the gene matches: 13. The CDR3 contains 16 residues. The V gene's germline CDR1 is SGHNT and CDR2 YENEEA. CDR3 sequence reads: CASRQEIGQGKNEQFF. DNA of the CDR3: TGTGCCAGCAGGCAGGAGATCGGACAGGGGAAGAATGAGCAGTTCTTC.

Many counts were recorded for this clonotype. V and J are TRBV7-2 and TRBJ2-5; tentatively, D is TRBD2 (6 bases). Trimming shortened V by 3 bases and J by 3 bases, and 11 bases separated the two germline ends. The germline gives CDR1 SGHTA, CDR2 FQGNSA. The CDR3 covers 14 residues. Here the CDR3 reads CASSFGWGEETQYF. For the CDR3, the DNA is TGTGCCAGCAGCTTTGGTTGGGGGGAAGAGACCCAGTACTTC.

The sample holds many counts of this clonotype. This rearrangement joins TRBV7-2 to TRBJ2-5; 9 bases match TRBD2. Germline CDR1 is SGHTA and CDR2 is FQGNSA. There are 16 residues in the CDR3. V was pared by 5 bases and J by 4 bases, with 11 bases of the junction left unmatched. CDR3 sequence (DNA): TGTGCCAGCAGCCTCCTTGGGAGCGGGGGGCGAGAGACCCAGTACTTC. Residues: CASSLLGSGGRETQYF. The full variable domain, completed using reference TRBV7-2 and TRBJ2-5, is GAGVSQSPSNKVTEKGKDVELRCDPISGHTALYWYRQSLGQGLEFLIYFQGNSAPDKSGLPSDRFSAERTGGSVSTLTIQRTQQEDSAVYLCASSLLGSGGRETQYFGPGTRLLVL.

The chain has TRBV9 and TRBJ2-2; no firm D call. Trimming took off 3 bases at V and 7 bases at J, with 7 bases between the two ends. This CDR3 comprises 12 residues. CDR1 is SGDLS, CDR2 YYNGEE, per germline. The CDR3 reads CASSGLFGELFF. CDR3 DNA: TGTGCCAGCAGCGGTCTATTCGGGGAGCTGTTTTTT.

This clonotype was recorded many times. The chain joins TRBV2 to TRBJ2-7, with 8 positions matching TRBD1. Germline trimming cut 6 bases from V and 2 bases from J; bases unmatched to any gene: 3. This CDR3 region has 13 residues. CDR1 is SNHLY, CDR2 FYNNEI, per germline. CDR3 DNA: TGTGCCAGCAGGGGACAGGCGGCCTACGAGCAGTACTTC. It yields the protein CASRGQAAYEQYF.

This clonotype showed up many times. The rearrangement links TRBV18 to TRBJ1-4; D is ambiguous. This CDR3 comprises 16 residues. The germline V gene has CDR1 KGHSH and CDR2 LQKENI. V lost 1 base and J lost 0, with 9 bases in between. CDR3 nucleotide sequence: TGTGCCAGCTCACCACGTCCAGCCGCAACTAATGAAAAACTGTTTTTT. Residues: CASSPRPAATNEKLFF.

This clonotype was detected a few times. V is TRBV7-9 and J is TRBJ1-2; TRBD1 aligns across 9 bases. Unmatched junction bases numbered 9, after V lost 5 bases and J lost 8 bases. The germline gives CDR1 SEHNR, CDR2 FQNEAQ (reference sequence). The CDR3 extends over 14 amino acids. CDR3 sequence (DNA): TGTGCCAGCAGCGTAACCGGGACAGGGAAGGGCTACACCTTC. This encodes CASSVTGTGKGYTF.

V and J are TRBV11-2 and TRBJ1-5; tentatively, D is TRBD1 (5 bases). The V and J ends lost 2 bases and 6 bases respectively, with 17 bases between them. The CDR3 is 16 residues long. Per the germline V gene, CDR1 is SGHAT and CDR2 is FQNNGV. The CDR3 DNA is TGTGCCAGCAGCTTACCCCAGGCCTCCGGGGGTCAGCCCCAGCATTTT. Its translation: CASSLPQASGGQPQHF.

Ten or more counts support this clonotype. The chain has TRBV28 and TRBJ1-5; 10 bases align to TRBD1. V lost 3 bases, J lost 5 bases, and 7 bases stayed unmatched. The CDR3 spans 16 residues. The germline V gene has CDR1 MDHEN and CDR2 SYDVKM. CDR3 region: CASSLPGTGVYQPQHF. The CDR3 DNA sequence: TGTGCCAGCAGTTTGCCCGGGACAGGGGTTTATCAGCCCCAGCATTTT. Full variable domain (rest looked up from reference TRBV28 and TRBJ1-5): DVKVTQSSRYLVKRTGEKVFLECVQDMDHENMFWYRQDPGLGLRLIYFSYDVKMKEKGDIPEGYSVSREKKERFSLILESASTNQTSMYLCASSLPGTGVYQPQHFGDGTRLSIL.

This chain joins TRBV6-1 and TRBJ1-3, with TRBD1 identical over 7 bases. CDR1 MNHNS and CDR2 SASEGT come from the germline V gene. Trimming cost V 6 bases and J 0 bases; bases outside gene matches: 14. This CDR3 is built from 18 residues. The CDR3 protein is CASSPSGTRGSSGNTIYF. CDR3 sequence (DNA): TGTGCCAGCAGCCCTTCGGGTACCAGGGGGAGCTCTGGAAACACCATATATTTT.

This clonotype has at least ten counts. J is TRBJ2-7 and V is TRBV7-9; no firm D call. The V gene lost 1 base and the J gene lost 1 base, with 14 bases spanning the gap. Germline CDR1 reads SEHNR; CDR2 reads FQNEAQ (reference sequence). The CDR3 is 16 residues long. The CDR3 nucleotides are TGTGCCAGCAGCTTAGAGGGCAGGACCAAGTCCTACGAGCAGTACTTC. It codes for CASSLEGRTKSYEQYF.

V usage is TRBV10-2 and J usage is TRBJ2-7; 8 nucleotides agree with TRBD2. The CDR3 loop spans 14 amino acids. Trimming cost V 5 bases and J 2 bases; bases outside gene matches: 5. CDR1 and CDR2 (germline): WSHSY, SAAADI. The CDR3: CASSQKRETYEQYF. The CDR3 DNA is TGCGCCAGCAGTCAGAAGCGGGAGACCTACGAGCAGTACTTC.

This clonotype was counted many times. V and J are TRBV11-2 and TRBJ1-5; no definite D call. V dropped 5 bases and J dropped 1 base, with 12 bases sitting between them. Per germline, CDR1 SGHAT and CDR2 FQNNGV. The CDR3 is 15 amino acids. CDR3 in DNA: TGTGCCAGCAGCGCCTCGGTGGGGAGCAATCAGCCCCAGCATTTT. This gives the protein CASSASVGSNQPQHF.

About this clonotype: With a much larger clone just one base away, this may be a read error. The CDR3 here is CASSPGTGNYELYF. Written as DNA, the CDR3 is TGTGCCAGCTCACCCGGGACAGGGAACTACGAGCTGTACTTC. The rearrangement joins TRBV18 to TRBJ2-7; the match to TRBD1 covers 9 bases. This CDR3 spans 14 amino acids. Germline CDR1 reads KGHSH; CDR2 reads LQKENI.

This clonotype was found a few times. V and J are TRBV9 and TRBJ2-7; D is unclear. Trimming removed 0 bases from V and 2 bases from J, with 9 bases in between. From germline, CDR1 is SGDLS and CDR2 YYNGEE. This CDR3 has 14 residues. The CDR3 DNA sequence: TGTGCCAGCAGCGTAGCAGCAGGCCCCTACGAGCAGTACTTC. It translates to CASSVAAGPYEQYF.